The 15 T cell receptor beta chains below were found in one sample sequenced in a study of shared clonotypes between healthy human individuals. Assay: immunoSEQ multiplex PCR; the TCRdb copy retains only in-frame clones and omits some. The table shows about 1.5 million clones, with nearly 99% occurring only once. Sequenced input: naive CD4+ T cells sorted from blood. Noted subset: CD45RA+ positively selected. Receptors originate from a man aged 30 to 39 in good health.

This chain connects TRBV29-1 to TRBJ2-7; D remains ambiguous. The V end was cut by 2 bases, the J end by 0 bases, with 11 bases between. Germline values: CDR1 SQVTM, CDR2 ANQGSEA. This CDR3 is built from 14 residues. Here the CDR3 DNA reads TGCAGCGTTGAAATTCCAGGTAGCTCCTACGAGCAGTACTTC. Protein product: CSVEIPGSSYEQYF.

V usage is TRBV9 and J usage is TRBJ2-1, with 11 bases aligning to TRBD2. In germline, CDR1 is SGDLS, CDR2 YYNGEE. V lost 6 bases and J lost 3; bases outside the gene matches: 8. The CDR3 extends over 16 amino acids. The CDR3 DNA reads as TGTGCCAGCACCCCAATAGCGGGAGGGAACTACAATGAGCAGTTCTTC. As protein: CASTPIAGGNYNEQFF.

The chain recombines TRBV19 with TRBJ1-4, with D possibly TRBD1 on 6 matching bases. The CDR3 is 14 residues long. The V gene lost 4 bases and the J gene lost 5 bases, with 11 bases spanning the gap. Germline V CDR1 and CDR2: LNHDA, SQIVND (reference sequence). CDR3 in DNA: TGTGCCAGTAGTACCGGGACAAGGAATGAAAAACTGTTTTTT. Protein sequence: CASSTGTRNEKLFF.

The rearrangement uses TRBV20-1 and TRBJ1-2, with D hard to call. The CDR3 length is 10 residues. With 5 bases removed from V and 5 bases from J, the gap between germline ends came to 6 bases. CDR1 and CDR2 (germline): DFQATT, SNEGSKA (reference sequence). The CDR3 DNA is TGCAGTGCTGGTATATATGGCTACACCTTC. This sequence encodes CSAGIYGYTF.

The J gene is TRBJ2-1, the V gene TRBV9, with no clear D. Germline values: CDR1 SGDLS, CDR2 YYNGEE. With 0 bases removed from V and 6 bases from J, the gap between germline ends came to 10 bases. The CDR3 runs 14 residues. In nucleotides, the CDR3 is TGTGCCAGCAGCGTAGCGGTAAGCAGCAATGAGCAGTTCTTC. Protein sequence: CASSVAVSSNEQFF.

J is TRBJ2-3 and V is TRBV7-9; TRBD2 aligns across 10 bases. CDR1 SEHNR and CDR2 FQNEAQ come from the germline V gene (reference sequence). The CDR3 contains 14 residues. J was trimmed by 4 bases and V by 3 bases; bases with no gene match: 1. CDR3 residues: CASSFSGRSDTQYF. CDR3 sequence (DNA): TGTGCCAGCAGCTTTAGCGGGAGGTCAGATACGCAGTATTTT.

This chain joins TRBV15 and TRBJ2-7, with TRBD2 as a possible D gene (6 bases). The CDR3 covers 16 residues. Between the trimmed V and J ends, which lost 1 base and 2 bases, there was a span of 15 bases. Germline V gene sequence: CDR1 LNHNV, CDR2 YYDKDF (reference sequence). CDR3 in amino acids: CATSRVVGTSTYEQYF. As DNA, the CDR3 is TGTGCCACCAGCAGAGTTGTTGGGACTTCAACCTACGAGCAGTACTTC.

The rearrangement links TRBV10-3 to TRBJ2-1, with 12 positions matching TRBD2. CDR1 and CDR2 (germline): ENHRY, SYGVKD. J lost 7 bases, V lost 5 bases, and 9 bases had no gene match. The CDR3 is made up of 16 amino acids. CDR3 in amino acids: CAISTTSGSSGNEQFF. CDR3 DNA: TGTGCCATCAGTACGACTAGCGGGAGTAGCGGGAATGAGCAGTTCTTC.

The chain carries TRBV27 and TRBJ2-2; TRBD2 matches 9 bases. Germline V gene lookup returns CDR1 MNHEY and CDR2 SMNVEV (reference sequence). This CDR3 is built from 17 residues. Germline trimming cut 7 bases from V and 6 bases from J; bases unmatched to any gene: 15. CDR3 sequence reads: CASTLGSGSGPAGELFF. The CDR3 nucleotides are TGTGCCAGCACGTTAGGTAGCGGGAGTGGCCCCGCCGGGGAGCTGTTTTTT.

V usage is TRBV9 and J usage is TRBJ2-2, with a possible D match to TRBD1 (5 bases). Per the germline V gene, CDR1 is SGDLS and CDR2 is YYNGEE. This CDR3 has 18 amino acids. V lost 2 bases and J 5 bases, leaving 22 bases between the germline ends. The DNA for the CDR3 is TGTGCCAGCAGCGTCCGGAGACAGAGTAGGATAGAGACCGGGGAGCTGTTTTTT. It is translated as CASSVRRQSRIETGELFF.

As concerns this clone: The sample has other DNA sequences that encode this CDR3 too. The V and J genes are TRBV18 and TRBJ2-1, with 14 nucleotides matching TRBD2. The J segment lost 7 bases and the V segment lost 3 bases, leaving 2 bases of the junction unmatched. Germline CDR1 is KGHSH and CDR2 is LQKENI. The CDR3 spans 15 residues. CDR3 in DNA: TGTGCCAGCTCACCGGGACTAGCGGGAGCGAATGAGCAGTTCTTC. Residues: CASSPGLAGANEQFF.

This chain connects TRBV5-1 to TRBJ2-1; D tentatively reads TRBD1 or TRBD2 (5 bases each). The CDR3 totals 12 residues. Between the trimmed V and J ends, which lost 1 base and 9 bases, there was a span of 8 bases. Germline assignment: CDR1 SGHRS and CDR2 YFSETQ. CDR3 nucleotides: TGCGCCAGCAGCTTGAGGGGACCTGAGCAGTTCTTC. Translated: CASSLRGPEQFF. The variable domain in full, with the rest retrieved from reference TRBV5-1 and TRBJ2-1, is KAGVTQTPRYLIKTRGQQVTLSCSPISGHRSVSWYQQTPGQGLQFLFEYFSETQRNKGNFPGRFSGRQFSNSRSEMNVSTLELGDSALYLCASSLRGPEQFFGPGTRLTVL.

The CDR3 DNA follows: TGTGCCAGCAGTTTACAGGGAGGGGGGAAAAAACTGTTTTTT. Encoded protein: CASSLQGGGKKLFF. The rearrangement uses TRBV28 and TRBJ1-4, with D possibly TRBD1 on 6 matching bases. CDR1 and CDR2 (germline): MDHEN, SYDVKM. Trimming took 2 bases from V and 9 from J, leaving 13 bases between them. The CDR3 is 14 residues long. Full variable domain (rest looked up from reference TRBV28 and TRBJ1-4): DVKVTQSSRYLVKRTGEKVFLECVQDMDHENMFWYRQDPGLGLRLIYFSYDVKMKEKGDIPEGYSVSREKKERFSLILESASTNQTSMYLCASSLQGGGKKLFFGSGTQLSVL.

The chain recombines TRBV4-1 with TRBJ2-3; the match to TRBD2 covers 9 bases. V gave up 2 bases and J gave up 2 bases; unmatched junction bases: 8. The CDR3 is 17 amino acids. The germline gives CDR1 MGHRA, CDR2 YSYEKL. The CDR3 is CASSQPRSGSSTDTQYF. The CDR3 DNA is TGCGCCAGCAGCCAACCCCGTAGCGGGAGTTCCACAGATACGCAGTATTTT.

V is TRBV5-1 and J is TRBJ1-1, with D possibly matching TRBD1 (5 bases). Germline CDR1 SGHRS, CDR2 YFSETQ. The CDR3 consists of 16 residues. Trimming removed 4 bases from V and 0 bases from J, with 16 bases in between. CDR3 residues: CASSIRTGRMNTEAFF. The CDR3 region has the DNA TGCGCCAGCAGCATCCGAACAGGTAGAATGAACACTGAAGCTTTCTTT.